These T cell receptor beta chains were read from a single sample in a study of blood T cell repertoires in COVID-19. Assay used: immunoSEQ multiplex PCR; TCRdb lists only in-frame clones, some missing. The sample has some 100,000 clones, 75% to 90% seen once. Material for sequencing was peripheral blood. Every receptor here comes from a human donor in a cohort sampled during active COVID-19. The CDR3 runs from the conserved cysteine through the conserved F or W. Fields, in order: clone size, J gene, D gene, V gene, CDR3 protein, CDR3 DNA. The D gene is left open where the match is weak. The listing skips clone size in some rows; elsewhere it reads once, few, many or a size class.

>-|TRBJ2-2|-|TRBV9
CASSVRTANTGELFF
TGTGCCAGCAGCGTCCGGACAGCGAACACCGGGGAGCTGTTTTTT
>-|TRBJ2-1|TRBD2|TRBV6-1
CASSEFSGGSSYNEQFF
TGTGCCAGCAGTGAATTTAGCGGGGGAAGCTCCTACAATGAGCAGTTCTTC
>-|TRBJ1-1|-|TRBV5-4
CASSLGVRRATEAFF
TGTGCCAGCAGCTTGGGGGTCCGGAGGGCCACTGAAGCTTTCTTT
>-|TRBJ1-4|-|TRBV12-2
CASRLDGANEKLFF
TGTGCAAGTCGCCTAGATGGAGCTAATGAAAAACTGTTTTTT
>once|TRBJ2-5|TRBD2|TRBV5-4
CASSSRGGPEETQYF
TGTGCCAGCAGCTCCCGGGGGGGGCCGGAAGAGACCCAGTACTTC
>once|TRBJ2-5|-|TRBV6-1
CASSEDPAGLRETQYF
TGTGCCAGCAGTGAAGACCCTGCAGGGTTAAGGGAGACCCAGTACTTC
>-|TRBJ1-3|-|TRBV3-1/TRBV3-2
CASSQWEGNTIYF
TGTGCCAGCAGCCAATGGGAGGGAAACACCATATATTTT
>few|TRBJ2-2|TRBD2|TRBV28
CASFPASGNTGELFF
TGTGCTAGCTTCCCGGCTAGCGGTAACACCGGGGAGCTGTTTTTT
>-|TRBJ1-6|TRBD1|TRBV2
CASSEGQGTSPLHF
TGTGCCAGCAGTGAGGGACAGGGTACTTCACCCCTCCACTTT
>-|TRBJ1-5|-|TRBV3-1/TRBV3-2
CASSQDQVSNQPQHF
TGTGCCAGCAGCCAAGATCAGGTGAGCAATCAGCCCCAGCATTTT
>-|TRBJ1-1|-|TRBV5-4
CASSFDTLNTEAFF
TGTGCCAGCAGCTTTGACACATTGAACACTGAAGCTTTCTTT
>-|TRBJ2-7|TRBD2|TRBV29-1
CSASHGGAHEQYF
TGCAGCGCATCCCACGGGGGGGCCCACGAGCAGTACTTC
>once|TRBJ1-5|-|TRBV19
CASTLQTGGNQPQHF
TGTGCCAGTACTCTCCAGACGGGGGGGAATCAGCCCCAGCATTTT
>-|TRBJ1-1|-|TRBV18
CASSPQQGSNTEAFF
TGTGCCAGCTCACCTCAACAGGGTTCGAACACTGAAGCTTTCTTT
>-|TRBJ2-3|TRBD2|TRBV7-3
CASSFSGGATDTQYF
TGTGCCAGCAGCTTTAGCGGGGGGGCCACAGATACGCAGTATTTT
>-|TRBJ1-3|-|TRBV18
CASSPQISGNTIYF
TGTGCCAGCTCACCGCAGATCTCTGGAAACACCATATATTTT
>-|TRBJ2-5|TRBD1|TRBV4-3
CASSQGRGQGVETQYF
TGCGCCAGCAGCCAAGGGAGGGGACAGGGGGTCGAGACCCAGTACTTC
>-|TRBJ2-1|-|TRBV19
CASSIKGLPGNEQFF
TGTGCCAGTAGTATTAAGGGTCTCCCGGGGAATGAGCAGTTCTTC
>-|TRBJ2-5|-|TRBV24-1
CATSESSQETQYF
TGTGCCACCAGTGAGTCCTCCCAAGAGACCCAGTACTTC
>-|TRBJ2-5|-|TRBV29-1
CSVRFQETQYF
TGCAGCGTTCGTTTCCAAGAGACCCAGTACTTC
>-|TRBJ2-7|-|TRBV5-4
CASSLTELANEQYF
TGTGCCAGCAGCTTGACAGAACTTGCAAACGAGCAGTACTTC
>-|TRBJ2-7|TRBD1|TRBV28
CASQDRGRMRISYEQYF
TGTGCCAGCCAAGACAGGGGGCGCATGAGAATCTCTTACGAGCAGTACTTC
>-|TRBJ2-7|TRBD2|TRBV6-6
CASSSPTSGSYEQYF
TGTGCCAGCAGTTCCCCGACTAGCGGGAGCTACGAGCAGTACTTC
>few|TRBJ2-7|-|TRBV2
CASRDSGPYEQYF
TGTGCCAGCAGGGACAGTGGGCCCTACGAGCAGTACTTC
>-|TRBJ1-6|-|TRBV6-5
CATSGAPGNSPLHF
TGTGCCACCTCAGGGGCGCCCGGTAATTCACCCCTCCACTTT
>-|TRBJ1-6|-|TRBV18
CASSRNKLQGQRNSPLHF
TGTGCCAGCTCACGAAACAAGCTTCAGGGGCAGAGGAATTCACCCCTCCACTTT
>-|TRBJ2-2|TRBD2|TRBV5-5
CASSLWLAGVDGELFF
TGTGCCAGCAGCTTGTGGCTAGCGGGAGTGGACGGGGAGCTGTTTTTT
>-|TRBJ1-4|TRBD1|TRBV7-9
CASSWDRGNEKLFF
TGTGCCAGCAGCTGGGACAGGGGTAATGAAAAACTGTTTTTT
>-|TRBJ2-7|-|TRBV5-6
CASSLNRDEQYF
TGTGCCAGCAGCTTGAACAGGGACGAGCAGTACTTC
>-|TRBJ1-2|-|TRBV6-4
CASSPTWGDHYGYTF
TGTGCCAGCAGTCCGACTTGGGGGGACCACTATGGCTACACCTTC
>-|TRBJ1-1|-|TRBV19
CASILGTANTEAFF
TGTGCCAGTATTTTGGGCACAGCGAACACTGAAGCTTTCTTT
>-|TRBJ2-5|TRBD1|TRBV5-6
CASSFRQGAWQETQYF
TGTGCCAGCAGCTTCCGACAGGGGGCATGGCAAGAGACCCAGTACTTC
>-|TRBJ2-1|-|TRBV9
CASSVRGLINEQFF
TGTGCCAGCAGCGTCCGGGGACTGATCAATGAGCAGTTCTTC
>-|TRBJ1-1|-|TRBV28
CASTVPAGVEAFF
TGTGCCAGCACCGTCCCCGCGGGAGTTGAAGCTTTCTTT
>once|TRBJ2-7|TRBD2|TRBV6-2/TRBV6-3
CASSWGLAHAYEQYF
TGTGCCAGCAGTTGGGGACTAGCGCACGCCTACGAGCAGTACTTC
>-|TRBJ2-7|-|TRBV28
CASSLYAGRYEQYF
TGTGCCAGCAGTTTATATGCCGGTCGGTACGAGCAGTACTTC
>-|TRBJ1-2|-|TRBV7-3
CASSLTAGADGYTF
TGTGCCAGCAGCTTAACTGCGGGGGCGGATGGCTACACCTTC
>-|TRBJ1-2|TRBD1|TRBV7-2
CASSPVGQGALAYGYTF
TGTGCCAGCAGCCCGGTGGGACAGGGGGCTTTGGCCTATGGCTACACCTTC
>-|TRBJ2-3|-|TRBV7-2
CASSSVSRLGRPTDTQYF
TGTGCCAGCAGCTCAGTATCAAGACTAGGCCGTCCCACAGATACGCAGTATTTT
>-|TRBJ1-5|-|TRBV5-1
CASSLEGQGGNQPQHF
TGCGCCAGCAGCTTGGAGGGTCAGGGCGGCAATCAGCCCCAGCATTTT
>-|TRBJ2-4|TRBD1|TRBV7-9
CASSLAGQGPDIQYF
TGTGCCAGCAGCTTAGCAGGACAGGGGCCAGACATTCAGTACTTC
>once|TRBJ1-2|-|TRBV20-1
CSDLDYGYTF
TGCAGCGACTTAGACTATGGCTACACCTTC
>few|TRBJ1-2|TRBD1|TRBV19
CASSPTQDRGYGYTF
TGTGCCAGTAGTCCCACCCAAGACAGGGGATATGGCTACACCTTC
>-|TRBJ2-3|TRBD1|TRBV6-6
CASSYGRGTDTQYF
TGTGCCAGCAGTTACGGCAGGGGGACAGATACGCAGTATTTT
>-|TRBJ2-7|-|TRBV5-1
CASSLALGRIYEQYF
TGCGCCAGCAGCTTGGCACTAGGGAGAATTTACGAGCAGTACTTC
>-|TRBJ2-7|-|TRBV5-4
CASSRDLTGEQYF
TGTGCCAGCAGCCGGGATTTAACGGGCGAGCAGTACTTC
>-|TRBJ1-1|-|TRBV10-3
CAISAQMNTEAFF
TGTGCCATCAGTGCACAGATGAACACTGAAGCTTTCTTT
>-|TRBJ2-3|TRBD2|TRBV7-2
CASSLALRGIPEGLVTDTQYF
TGTGCCAGCAGCTTAGCGCTGCGGGGGATTCCCGAGGGGTTGGTGACAGATACGCAGTATTTT
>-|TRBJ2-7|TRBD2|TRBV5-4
CASSLPRLAGVRAEQYF
TGTGCCAGCAGCCTGCCTAGACTAGCGGGAGTCCGCGCCGAGCAGTACTTC
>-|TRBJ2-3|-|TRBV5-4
CASSYLTGYQADTQYF
TGTGCCAGCAGCTATCTAACAGGGTATCAGGCAGATACGCAGTATTTT
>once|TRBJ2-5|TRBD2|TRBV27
CASSFGTSGEGTQYF
TGTGCCAGCAGTTTCGGGACTAGCGGGGAGGGGACCCAGTACTTC
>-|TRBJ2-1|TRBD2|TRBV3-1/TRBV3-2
CASRLAGDRDNEQFF
TGTGCCAGCAGGCTAGCGGGGGACCGCGACAATGAGCAGTTCTTC
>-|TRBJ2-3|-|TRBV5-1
CASRISGSTDTQYF
TGCGCCAGCAGGATTAGCGGATCCACAGATACGCAGTATTTT
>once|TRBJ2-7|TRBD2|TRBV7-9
CASSAGTSGSYEQYF
TGTGCCAGCAGCGCAGGGACTAGCGGCTCCTACGAGCAGTACTTC